The sequence of this TCR beta chain was determined in a study of T cells expressing NK-cell markers. Study at large: TCR beta repertoires came from sorted CD3+CD56+NKG2C+, CD3+CD56+NKG2C- and CD3+CD56-NKG2C+ T cells. One of eight sequenced donors was HCMV-seronegative; the other seven were seropositive.

Study outcomes and limitations: Once again these clonotypes came out on top in the CD3+CD56-NKG2C+ fraction of a handful of donors.

Germline V gene sequence: CDR1 MGHRA, CDR2 YSYEKL. The CDR3 is 16 residues long. Synthesis of TCR beta cDNA relied on 5'RACE template switching carrying UMIs. TCRdb re-called the 5' RACE reads and catalogs CDR3 proteins one per entry, DNA excluded. In all, the sample yields a few hundred thousand distinct CDR3 sequences. Concerning this clonotype: The antigen is undetermined.

The TCR sequence derives from a woman aged 45-65 years in good health. Sequenced input: blood T cells: a sorted CD56 or NKG2C T cell subset, CD4+ or CD8+ T cells, or bulk PBMC T cells (not recorded which). This rearrangement joins TRBV4-1 to TRBJ2-1. The CDR3 sequence is CASSQVKSVAYNEQFF.